The clone carrying this T cell receptor (beta chain) has just a few counts. The sample comes from a study of T-cell reconstitution after alpha-beta-depleted transplantation in children. TCRbeta library preparation incorporated unique molecular identifiers. Via MiXCR, TCRdb re-called the PCR reads, giving one row per CDR3 protein. Of 350,000 to 400,000 distinct CDR3 sequences in the sample, 10% to 15% were seen once. Looked up from germline, CDR1 is LGHNA and CDR2 is YSLEER. V was clipped by 0 bases and J by 0 bases, with 12 bases between them. The CDR3 sequence is 17 residues long. The sample consisted of PBMCs, taken from the stem cell graft. This clonotype was sampled from a human donor who donated a stem cell graft to a child with Fanconi anemia. The chain carries TRBV4-3 and TRBJ2-1; tentatively, D is TRBD2 (6 bases). The CDR3, as DNA: TGCGCCAGCAGCCAAGACGGGAGTTCCAGCTCCTACAATGAGCAGTTCTTC. This gives the protein CASSQDGSSSSYNEQFF.